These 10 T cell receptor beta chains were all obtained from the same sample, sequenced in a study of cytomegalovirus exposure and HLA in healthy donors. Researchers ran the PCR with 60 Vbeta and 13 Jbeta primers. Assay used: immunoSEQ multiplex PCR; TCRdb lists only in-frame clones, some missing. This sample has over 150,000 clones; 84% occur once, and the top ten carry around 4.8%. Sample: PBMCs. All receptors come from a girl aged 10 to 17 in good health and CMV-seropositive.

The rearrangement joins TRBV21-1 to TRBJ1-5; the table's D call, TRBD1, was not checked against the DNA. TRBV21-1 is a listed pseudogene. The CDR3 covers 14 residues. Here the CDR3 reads CASSPDSINQPQHF. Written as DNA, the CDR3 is TGTGCCAGCAGCCCCGACAGTATCAATCAGCCCCAGCATTTT.

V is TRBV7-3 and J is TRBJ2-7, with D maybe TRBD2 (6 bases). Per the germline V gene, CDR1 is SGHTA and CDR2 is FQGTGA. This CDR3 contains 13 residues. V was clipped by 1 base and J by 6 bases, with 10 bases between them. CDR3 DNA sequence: TGTGCCAGCAGCTTAAACGGCGGGGCCGAGCAGTACTTC. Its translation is CASSLNGGAEQYF. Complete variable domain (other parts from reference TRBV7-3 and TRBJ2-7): GAGVSQTPSNKVTEKGKYVELRCDPISGHTALYWYRQSLGQGPEFLIYFQGTGAADDSGLPNDRFFAVRPEGSVSTLKIQRTERGDSAVYLCASSLNGGAEQYFGPGTRLTVT.

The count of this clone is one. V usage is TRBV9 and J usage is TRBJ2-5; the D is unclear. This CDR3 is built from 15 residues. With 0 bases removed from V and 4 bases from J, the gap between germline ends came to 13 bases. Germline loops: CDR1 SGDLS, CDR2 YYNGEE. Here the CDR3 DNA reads TGTGCCAGCAGCGTAGCGACAAGACAAAGAGAGACCCAGTACTTC. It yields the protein CASSVATRQRETQYF.

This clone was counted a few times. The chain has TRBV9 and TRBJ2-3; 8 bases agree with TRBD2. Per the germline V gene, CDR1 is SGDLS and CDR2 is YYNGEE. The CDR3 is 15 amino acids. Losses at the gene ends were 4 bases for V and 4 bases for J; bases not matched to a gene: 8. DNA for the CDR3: TGTGCCAGCAGCTCACGGGGGGGCGGCGCAGATACGCAGTATTTT. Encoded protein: CASSSRGGGADTQYF.

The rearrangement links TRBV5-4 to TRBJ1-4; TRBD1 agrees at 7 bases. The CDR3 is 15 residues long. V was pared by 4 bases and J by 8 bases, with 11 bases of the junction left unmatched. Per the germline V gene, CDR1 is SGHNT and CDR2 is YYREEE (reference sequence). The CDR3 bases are TGTGCCAGCAGCATTGGTGGCCAGGGGGGAGAAAAACTGTTTTTT. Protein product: CASSIGGQGGEKLFF.

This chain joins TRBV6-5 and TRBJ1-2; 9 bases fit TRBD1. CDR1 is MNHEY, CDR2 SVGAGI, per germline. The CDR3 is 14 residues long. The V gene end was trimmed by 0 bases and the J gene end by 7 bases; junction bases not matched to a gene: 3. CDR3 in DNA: TGTGCCAGCAGTTACTCTACGGACAGGGGTGGCTACACCTTC. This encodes CASSYSTDRGGYTF.

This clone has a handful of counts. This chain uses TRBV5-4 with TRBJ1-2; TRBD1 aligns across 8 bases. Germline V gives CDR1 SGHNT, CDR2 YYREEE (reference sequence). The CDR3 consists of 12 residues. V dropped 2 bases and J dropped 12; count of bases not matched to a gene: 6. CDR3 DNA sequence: TGTGCCAGCAGCTTTTTGACAGGGGTGAACACCTTC. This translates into CASSFLTGVNTF. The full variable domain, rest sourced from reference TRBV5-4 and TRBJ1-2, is ETGVTQSPTHLIKTRGQQVTLRCSSQSGHNTVSWYQQALGQGPQFIFQYYREEENGRGNFPPRFSGLQFPNYSSELNVNALELDDSALYLCASSFLTGVNTFGSGTRLTVV.

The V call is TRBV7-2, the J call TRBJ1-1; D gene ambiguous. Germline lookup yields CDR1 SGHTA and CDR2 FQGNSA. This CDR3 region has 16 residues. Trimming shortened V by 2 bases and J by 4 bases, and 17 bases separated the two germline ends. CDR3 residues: CASSLRFPRRGTEAFF. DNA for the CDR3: TGTGCCAGCAGCTTACGATTCCCCCGTAGAGGCACTGAAGCTTTCTTT.

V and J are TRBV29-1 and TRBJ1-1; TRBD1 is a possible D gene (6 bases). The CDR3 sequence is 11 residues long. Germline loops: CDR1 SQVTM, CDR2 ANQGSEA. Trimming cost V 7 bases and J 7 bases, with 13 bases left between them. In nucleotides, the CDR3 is TGCAGCGCCGGGACAATCGGTGAAGCTTTCTTT. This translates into CSAGTIGEAFF.

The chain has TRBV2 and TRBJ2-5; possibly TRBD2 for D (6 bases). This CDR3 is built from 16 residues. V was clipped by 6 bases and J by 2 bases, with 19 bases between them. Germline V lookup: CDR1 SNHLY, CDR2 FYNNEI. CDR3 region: CASSGRLVGVQETQYF. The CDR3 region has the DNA TGTGCCAGCAGCGGACGACTAGTCGGCGTACAAGAGACCCAGTACTTC.